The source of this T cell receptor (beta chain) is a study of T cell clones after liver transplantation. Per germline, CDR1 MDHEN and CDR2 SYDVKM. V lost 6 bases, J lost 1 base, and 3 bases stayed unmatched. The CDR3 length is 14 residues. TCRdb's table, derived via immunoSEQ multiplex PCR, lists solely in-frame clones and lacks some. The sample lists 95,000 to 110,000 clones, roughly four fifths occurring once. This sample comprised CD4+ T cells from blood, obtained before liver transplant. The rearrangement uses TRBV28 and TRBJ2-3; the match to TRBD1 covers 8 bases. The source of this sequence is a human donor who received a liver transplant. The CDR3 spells CASSHRGGTDTQYF. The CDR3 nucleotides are TGTGCCAGCAGCCACAGGGGGGGCACAGATACGCAGTATTTT.